This T cell receptor beta chain stems from a study of shared clonotypes between healthy human individuals. This CDR3 comprises 13 residues. V lost 2 bases and J 8 bases, leaving 12 bases between the germline ends. Germline loops: CDR1 MNHNY, CDR2 SVGAGI (reference sequence). On sorted subsets, replicate PCRs used roughly 190 ng DNA, or roughly 30,000 T cell genomes. Assay: immunoSEQ multiplex PCR; the TCRdb copy retains only in-frame clones and omits some. The table records fewer than 700,000 clones, roughly 95% of them present only once. Naive CD8 cells lacked CD45RO and underwent positive selection for CCR7, leaving out terminally differentiated effector memory CD45RA+ cells.

The origin of this receptor is a woman aged 25 to 39 in good health. The sample consisted of naive CD8+ T cells sorted from blood. The chain carries TRBV6-6 and TRBJ1-2; unclear D gene. CDR3 loop: CASSYGVDGGYTF. The CDR3 coding sequence is TGTGCCAGCAGTTACGGGGTTGATGGGGGCTACACCTTC.